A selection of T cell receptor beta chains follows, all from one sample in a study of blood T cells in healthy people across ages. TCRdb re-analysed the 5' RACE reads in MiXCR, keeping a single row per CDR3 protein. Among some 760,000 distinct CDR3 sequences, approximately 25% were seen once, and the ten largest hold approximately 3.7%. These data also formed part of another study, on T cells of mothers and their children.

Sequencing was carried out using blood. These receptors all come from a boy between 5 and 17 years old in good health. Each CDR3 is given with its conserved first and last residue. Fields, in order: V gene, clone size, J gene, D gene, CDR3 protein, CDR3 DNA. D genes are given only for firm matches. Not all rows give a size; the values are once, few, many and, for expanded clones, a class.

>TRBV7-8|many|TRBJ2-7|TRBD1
CASSSPGQGVYEQYF
TGTGCCAGCAGCTCTCCGGGACAGGGGGTCTACGAGCAGTACTTC
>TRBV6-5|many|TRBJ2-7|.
CASSRGSSYEQYF
TGCGCCAGCAGCCGCGGCAGCTCCTACGAGCAGTACTTC
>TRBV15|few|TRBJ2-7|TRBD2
CATSGGLASSYEQYF
TGTGCCACCAGCGGCGGACTAGCGAGCTCCTACGAGCAGTACTTC
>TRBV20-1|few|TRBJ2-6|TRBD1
CNARLGGQGARGANVLTF
TGCAATGCTAGACTTGGGGGACAGGGGGCGAGGGGGGCCAACGTCCTGACTTTC
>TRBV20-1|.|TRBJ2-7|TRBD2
CSARPGVSGSFEQYF
TGCAGCGCCAGGCCCGGGGTTAGCGGGAGTTTTGAGCAGTACTTC
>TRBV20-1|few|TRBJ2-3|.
CSAKSPHMGHLTDTQYF
TGCAGTGCTAAATCCCCTCACATGGGACACCTCACAGATACGCAGTATTTT
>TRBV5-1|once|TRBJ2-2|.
CASQTTGLRNTGALFF
TGCGCCAGCCAGACGACAGGTCTTAGGAACACCGGGGCGCTGTTTTTT
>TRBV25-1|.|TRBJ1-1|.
CASSELWATDEAFF
TGTGCCAGCAGTGAATTATGGGCGACAGATGAAGCTTTCTTT
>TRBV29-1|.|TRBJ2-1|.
CSVDVTALRVEQFF
TGCAGCGTTGATGTTACGGCCCTTCGCGTAGAGCAGTTCTTC
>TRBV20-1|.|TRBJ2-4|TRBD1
CSAQGARGNIQYF
TGCAGTGCTCAGGGGGCACGGGGGAACATTCAGTACTTC
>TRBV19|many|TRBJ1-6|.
CASSTYGTDNSPLHF
TGTGCCAGTAGTACCTATGGGACTGATAATTCACCCCTCCACTTT
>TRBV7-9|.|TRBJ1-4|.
CASSLVRGDEKLFF
TGTGCCAGCAGCTTAGTGCGGGGGGATGAAAAACTGTTTTTT
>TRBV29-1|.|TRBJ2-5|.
CSVEEDPATQYF
TGCAGCGTTGAAGAGGACCCGGCGACCCAGTACTTC
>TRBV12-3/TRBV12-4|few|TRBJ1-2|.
CASRYGQRYGYTF
TGTGCCAGCAGATATGGACAGAGGTATGGCTACACCTTC
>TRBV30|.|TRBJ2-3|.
CAWIPGRLSRRDADTQYF
TGTGCCTGGATCCCGGGGCGTCTATCTAGACGGGACGCAGATACGCAGTATTTT
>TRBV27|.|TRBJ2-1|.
CASISRGSYNEQFF
TGTGCCAGCATCTCGAGAGGCTCCTACAATGAGCAGTTCTTC
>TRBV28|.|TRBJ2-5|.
CASSLAPSLSGTQYF
TGTGCCAGCAGTTTGGCCCCCAGCCTCTCAGGAACCCAGTACTTC
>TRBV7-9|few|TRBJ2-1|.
CASSLDPGRADNEQFF
TGTGCCAGCAGCTTAGATCCCGGCCGGGCAGACAATGAGCAGTTCTTC
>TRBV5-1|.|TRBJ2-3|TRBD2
CASSSSVLAGVADTQYF
TGCGCCAGCAGCTCGTCGGTACTAGCGGGGGTGGCAGATACGCAGTATTTT
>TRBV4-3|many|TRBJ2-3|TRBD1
CASSQADRVTDTQYF
TGCGCCAGCAGCCAAGCAGACAGGGTCACAGATACGCAGTATTTT
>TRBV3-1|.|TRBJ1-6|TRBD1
CASSQTGTGTVIPLHF
TGTGCCAGCAGCCAAACCGGGACAGGGACAGTTATACCCCTCCACTTT
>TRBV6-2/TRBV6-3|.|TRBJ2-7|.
CASSYGPVEQYF
TGTGCCAGCAGTTACGGGCCGGTTGAGCAGTACTTC
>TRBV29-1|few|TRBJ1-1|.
CSAIRGLNTEAFF
TGCAGCGCCATACGCGGGTTGAACACTGAAGCTTTCTTT
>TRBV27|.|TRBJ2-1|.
CASTQYNEQFF
TGTGCCAGCACTCAATACAATGAGCAGTTCTTC
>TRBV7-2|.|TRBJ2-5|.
CASSLSGRDQETQYF
TGTGCCAGCAGCTTATCGGGCAGGGACCAAGAGACCCAGTACTTC
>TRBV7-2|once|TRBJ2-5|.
CASSANMGGAKTQYF
TGTGCCAGCAGCGCGAACATGGGGGGCGCGAAGACCCAGTACTTC
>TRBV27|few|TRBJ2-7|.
CASRKVGNYEQYF
TGTGCCAGCAGAAAAGTGGGGAATTACGAGCAGTACTTC
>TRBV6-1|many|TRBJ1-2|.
CASSPDRFDGYTF
TGTGCCAGCAGTCCAGACAGGTTCGATGGCTACACCTTC
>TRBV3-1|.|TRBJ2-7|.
CASSQVQRRRPSYEQYF
TGTGCCAGCAGCCAAGTACAGCGGAGGCGGCCCTCCTACGAGCAGTACTTC
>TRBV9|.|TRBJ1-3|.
CASSVQGRGNTIYF
TGTGCCAGCAGCGTCCAGGGTAGAGGAAACACCATATATTTT
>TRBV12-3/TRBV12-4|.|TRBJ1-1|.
CASSLDDSFEAFF
TGTGCCAGCAGTTTAGACGACAGCTTTGAAGCTTTCTTT
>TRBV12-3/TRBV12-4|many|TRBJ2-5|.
CASSLRQPQETQYF
TGTGCCAGCAGTTTGAGACAGCCCCAAGAGACCCAGTACTTC
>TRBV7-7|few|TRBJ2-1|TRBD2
CASSPTSGHGNEQFF
TGTGCTAGCAGCCCTACTAGCGGGCATGGAAATGAGCAGTTCTTC
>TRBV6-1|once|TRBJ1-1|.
CASNRVSQNTEAFF
TGTGCCAGCAATCGAGTCTCACAGAACACTGAAGCTTTCTTT
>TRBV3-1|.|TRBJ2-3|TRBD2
CASGTSGVVDTQYF
TGTGCCAGCGGGACTAGCGGGGTTGTAGATACGCAGTATTTT
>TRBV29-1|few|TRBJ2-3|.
CSALLASSQYF
TGCAGCGCCCTTTTGGCCAGCTCGCAGTATTTT
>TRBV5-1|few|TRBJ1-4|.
CASSLLTGGNNEKLFF
TGCGCCAGCAGCTTGTTGACGGGCGGTAATAATGAAAAACTGTTTTTT
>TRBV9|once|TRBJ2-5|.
CASSVGGAEQETQYF
TGTGCCAGCAGCGTCGGCGGGGCGGAACAAGAGACCCAGTACTTC
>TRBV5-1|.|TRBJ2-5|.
CASSLYFQETQYF
TGCGCCAGCAGCTTATATTTCCAAGAGACCCAGTACTTC
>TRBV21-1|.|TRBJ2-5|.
CASSKSFLGSGETQYF
TGTGCCAGCAGCAAAAGCTTTCTCGGAAGCGGGGAGACCCAGTACTTC
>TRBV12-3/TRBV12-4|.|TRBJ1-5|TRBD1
CASSPPDRGQPQHF
TGTGCCAGCAGTCCGCCCGACAGGGGCCAGCCCCAGCATTTT
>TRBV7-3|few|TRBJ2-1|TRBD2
CASSLITSGYNEQFF
TGTGCCAGCAGCTTAATAACTAGCGGGTACAATGAGCAGTTCTTC
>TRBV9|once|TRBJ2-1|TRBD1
CASSVARDRAYNEQFF
TGTGCCAGCAGCGTAGCCCGGGACAGGGCCTACAATGAGCAGTTCTTC
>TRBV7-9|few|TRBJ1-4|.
CASSPLRGAEEKLFF
TGTGCCAGCAGCCCCCTTCGGGGGGCGGAGGAAAAACTGTTTTTT
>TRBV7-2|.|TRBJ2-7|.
CASSSFQGEQYF
TGTGCCAGCAGCTCCTTTCAGGGCGAGCAGTACTTC
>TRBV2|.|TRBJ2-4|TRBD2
CASSEELAGMVGAKNIQYF
TGTGCCAGCAGTGAAGAGCTAGCGGGGATGGTAGGAGCCAAAAACATTCAGTACTTC
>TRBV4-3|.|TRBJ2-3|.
CASSPGVSTDTQYF
TGCGCCAGCAGCCCCGGGGTTAGCACAGATACGCAGTATTTT
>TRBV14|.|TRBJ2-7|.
CASSQDRDFLVEQYF
TGTGCCAGCAGCCAAGACAGGGACTTCCTCGTTGAGCAGTACTTC
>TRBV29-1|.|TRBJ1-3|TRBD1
CGVETGGSGNTIYF
TGCGGCGTTGAAACAGGGGGCTCGGGAAACACCATATATTTT
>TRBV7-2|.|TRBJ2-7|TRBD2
CASSPGTSGRPSYEQYF
TGTGCCAGCAGCCCCGGGACTAGCGGGAGGCCCTCCTACGAGCAGTACTTC
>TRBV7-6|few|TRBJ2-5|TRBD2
CASSTPGGGETQYF
TGTGCCAGCAGCACGCCCGGGGGGGGAGAGACCCAGTACTTC
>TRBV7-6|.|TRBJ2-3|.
CASSPYLDTQYF
TGTGCCAGCAGCCCCTATTTGGATACGCAGTATTTT
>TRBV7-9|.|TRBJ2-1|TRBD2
CASSPATSGSNEQFF
TGTGCCAGCAGCCCCGCGACTAGCGGGAGCAATGAACAGTTCTTC
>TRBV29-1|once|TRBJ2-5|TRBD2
CSVGRAGGHETQYF
TGCAGCGTTGGTCGAGCGGGGGGGCACGAGACCCAGTACTTC
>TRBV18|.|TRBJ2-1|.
CASSPQGGLNEQFF
TGTGCCAGCTCACCACAGGGTGGGCTCAATGAGCAGTTCTTC
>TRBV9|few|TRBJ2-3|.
CASSVEGGTDTQYF
TGTGCCAGCAGCGTAGAGGGGGGGACAGATACGCAGTATTTT
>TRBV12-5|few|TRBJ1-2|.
CASGFWGTHYGYTF
TGTGCTAGTGGTTTCTGGGGGACCCACTATGGCTACACCTTC
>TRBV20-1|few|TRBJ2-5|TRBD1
CSAGYGDRQETQYF
TGCAGTGCTGGGTACGGGGACAGGCAAGAGACCCAGTACTTC
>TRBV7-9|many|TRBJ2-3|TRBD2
CASSERLAGGTDTQYF
TGTGCCAGCAGCGAGCGGCTAGCGGGGGGGACAGATACGCAGTATTTT